A selection of T cell receptor beta chains follows, all from one sample in a study of T cell clonotyping in hematopoietic cell transplantation. Sequencing was performed with immunoSEQ multiplex PCR; in TCRdb, only in-frame clones are kept and a portion is missing. This table holds about 17,000 clones, 80% to 95% found once. Sequencing input: peripheral blood mononuclear cells. The receptors shown here come from a middle-aged man in good health. Some clones in this sample may be carry-over from other donors' samples. Both conserved end residues are part of each CDR3. D genes are given only for firm matches. Expanded clones are given a class, and other clones once, few, many or no size at all.

d_call clone_size j_call v_call cdr3_nt cdr3_aa
. . TRBJ1-5 TRBV7-6 TGTGCCAGCAGCCCCACACAAAATAGCAATCAGCCCCAGCATTTT CASSPTQNSNQPQHF
TRBD2 . TRBJ2-7 TRBV25-1 TGTGCCAGCAGTGAATGGACTAGCACTCATTACGAGCAGTACTTC CASSEWTSTHYEQYF
. . TRBJ1-1 TRBV2 TGTGCCAGCAGTGAGGTGGAGGGCCGGAACACTGAAGCTTTCTTT CASSEVEGRNTEAFF
TRBD1 . TRBJ2-7 TRBV30 TGTGCCTGGAGTGAACCCCGGACAGGAGCCTACGAGCAGTACTTC CAWSEPRTGAYEQYF
. . TRBJ1-5 TRBV7-8 TGTGCCAGCAGCTTAGCCAGCAATCAGCCCCAGCATTTT CASSLASNQPQHF
. . TRBJ1-6 TRBV6-1 TGTGCCAGCAGTGTTACGAGCTCCTATAATTCACCCCTCCACTTT CASSVTSSYNSPLHF
. . TRBJ2-3 TRBV29-1 TGCAGCACCCGGGGCACAGATACGCAGTATTTT CSTRGTDTQYF
TRBD1 . TRBJ2-7 TRBV25-1 TGTGCCAGCAGTGATTTAGGACAGGGGAGGTACGAGCAGTACTTC CASSDLGQGRYEQYF
. . TRBJ2-1 TRBV6-5 TGTGCCAGCAGTTACGGGTGGATGGTAGAGCAGTTCTTC CASSYGWMVEQFF
. . TRBJ1-6 TRBV4-1 TGCGCCAGCAGCCAGGGGACCGAGGTCAATTCACCCCTCCACTTT CASSQGTEVNSPLHF
. . TRBJ1-5 TRBV27 TGTGCCAGCAGTTTAGGTTCAGGGAACGGACAGCCCCAGCATTTT CASSLGSGNGQPQHF
TRBD2 . TRBJ2-5 TRBV5-4 TGTGCCAGCAGCTCACCTCAAGCGGGGAAAGAGACCCAGTACTTC CASSSPQAGKETQYF
. . TRBJ2-7 TRBV5-8 TGTGCCAGCAGCTTGGCCAGGCGGGACGAGCAGTACTTC CASSLARRDEQYF
. . TRBJ2-7 TRBV6-5 TGTGCCAGCAGTTACGAGGGGTCTTCCTACGAGCAGTACTTC CASSYEGSSYEQYF
TRBD2 . TRBJ2-3 TRBV6-5 TGTGCCAGCAGTTACGAAGGTAGCGGGTATACGCAGTATTTT CASSYEGSGYTQYF
TRBD1 . TRBJ1-5 TRBV30 TGTGCCTGGAGTGTACGACAGGGGGAGGCTAGTAGCAATCAGCCCCAGCATTTT CAWSVRQGEASSNQPQHF
. . TRBJ2-7 TRBV10-3 TGTGCCATCAGTGGACAGGCTAGTTCCCACGAGCAGTACTTC CAISGQASSHEQYF
TRBD1 . TRBJ1-4 TRBV19 TGTGCCAGTAGCCGATGGGACAGAAAGGAAAAACTGTTTTTT CASSRWDRKEKLFF
. . TRBJ2-1 TRBV7-2 TGTGCCAGCAGCCCCCAGGGTGTTATGTCCTACAATGAGCAGTTCTTC CASSPQGVMSYNEQFF
. . TRBJ2-1 TRBV6-5 TGTGCCAGCAGTCGAAGCTCCTACAATGAGCAGTTCTTC CASSRSSYNEQFF
. . TRBJ2-7 TRBV30 TGTGCCTGGAGTGGCGACAGTAACTACGAGCAGTACTTC CAWSGDSNYEQYF
. . TRBJ2-3 TRBV2 TGTGCCAGCAGTGACCCAGGGTGGGGTACGCAGTATTTT CASSDPGWGTQYF
. . TRBJ2-7 TRBV6-1 TGTGCCAGCAGTGGACTTGCCTCCTACGAGCAGTACTTC CASSGLASYEQYF
. . TRBJ1-5 TRBV2 TGTGCCAGCAGAACCGGACATCTGGGGGCTAATCAGCCCCAGCATTTT CASRTGHLGANQPQHF
. . TRBJ2-1 TRBV5-1 TGCGCCAGCAGCGGAGGCGGGATCTCCTACAATGAGCAGTTCTTC CASSGGGISYNEQFF
TRBD1 . TRBJ2-7 TRBV4-3 TGCGCCAGCAGCCCCGGGACAGGGTCCTACGAGCAGTACTTC CASSPGTGSYEQYF
. . TRBJ2-6 TRBV5-1 TGCGCCAGCAGCTTATTCTCTGGGGCCAACGTCCTGACTTTC CASSLFSGANVLTF
TRBD1 . TRBJ2-1 TRBV6-4 TGTGCCAGCAGTGAAGGAGACGGGACAGGGAACGAGCAGTTCTTC CASSEGDGTGNEQFF
. . TRBJ2-7 TRBV13 TGTGCCAGCACTCGGACGGGAGCCGGGCAGTACTTC CASTRTGAGQYF
TRBD1 . TRBJ2-1 TRBV7-2 TGTGCCAGCAGCTTAGCGCAGGGACAGTACAATGAGCAGTTCTTC CASSLAQGQYNEQFF
TRBD2 . TRBJ2-7 TRBV11-3 TGTGCCAGCAGCCACCTAGCGGGAGGTTTAGACGAGCAGTACTTC CASSHLAGGLDEQYF
. . TRBJ1-2 TRBV2 TGTGCCAGCAGCAACTATGGCTACACCTTC CASSNYGYTF
. . TRBJ2-3 TRBV19 TGTGCCAGTAGTATACGGTGGGGAGATACGCAGTATTTT CASSIRWGDTQYF
TRBD1 . TRBJ1-5 TRBV30 TGTGCCTGGAGTCATTCCACCAGGGGGTCCAATCAGCCCCAGCATTTT CAWSHSTRGSNQPQHF
. . TRBJ1-4 TRBV7-2 TGTGCCAGCAGCCAGTCAACAGGATGGGCTGAAAAACTGTTTTTT CASSQSTGWAEKLFF
. once TRBJ1-2 TRBV6-5 TGTGCCAGCACCAGCGGAGGGGGAGACTATGGCTACACCTTC CASTSGGGDYGYTF
TRBD1 . TRBJ2-7 TRBV6-1 TGTGCCAGCAGTGAAGCTGGGGACAGCACCTACGAGCAGTACTTC CASSEAGDSTYEQYF
TRBD2 . TRBJ2-7 TRBV6-6 TGTGCCAGCAGGCCGGGACTAGCGGGCCCTAAGTACTTC CASRPGLAGPKYF
TRBD2 . TRBJ2-5 TRBV11-1 TGTGCCAGCAGCTCCGGGACGGGGGGTCGAAAAGAGACCCAGTACTTC CASSSGTGGRKETQYF
. . TRBJ2-7 TRBV19 TGTGCCAGTGGAAGTTCCGGGAGCTCCTACGAGCAGTACTTC CASGSSGSSYEQYF
TRBD1 . TRBJ1-1 TRBV5-6 TGTGCCAGCAGCGCGGGACAGGGAGCTTTCTTT CASSAGQGAFF
. . TRBJ1-3 TRBV19 TGTGCCAGTAGTATAGGTTCAAGAGGGGCTGGAAACACCATATATTTT CASSIGSRGAGNTIYF
. . TRBJ1-4 TRBV11-2 TGTGCCAGCAGCTCGCGGCGCGAAAAACTGTTTTTT CASSSRREKLFF
. . TRBJ2-3 TRBV29-1 TGCAGCTCCGGGCAGGGTACAGATACGCAGTATTTT CSSGQGTDTQYF
. . TRBJ1-1 TRBV6-5 TGTGCCAGCAGCACCAGGGCAGGGAGGACTGAAGCTTTCTTT CASSTRAGRTEAFF
. once TRBJ2-7 TRBV6-5 TGTGCCAGCACCCCCTTAGGGGGACTCGGAGGGGAGCAGTACTTC CASTPLGGLGGEQYF
TRBD1 . TRBJ1-2 TRBV30 TGTGCCTGGAGGAAGACAGGGGGCGTGGGTGGCTACACCTTC CAWRKTGGVGGYTF
. . TRBJ1-2 TRBV5-6 TGTGCCAGCAGTCCACAGGGCGTCTATGGCTACACCTTC CASSPQGVYGYTF